Given below is one TCR beta chain in context. The same CDR3 can be traced to other DNA sequences in this sample. This entry comes from a study of control samples from healthy donors and cancer patients. Germline assignment: CDR1 SGHRS and CDR2 YFSETQ. This CDR3 has 14 amino acids. With 0 bases clipped from V and 4 bases from J, the junction kept 0 bases outside the gene matches. Profiling relied on immunoSEQ multiplex PCR, and the TCRdb table lists in-frame clones only, not all of them. The sample lists 95,000 to 150,000 clones; more than 70% were seen once. Sequencing input: blood. This TCR was sampled from a middle-aged man in good health. This chain connects TRBV5-1 to TRBJ2-2; 7 bases map to TRBD2. In DNA, the CDR3 is TGCGCCAGCAGCTTGGGGGGGGGCACCGGGGAGCTGTTTTTT. This translates into CASSLGGGTGELFF.